The clone carrying this TCR beta chain was detected only a few times. Its target is not known. Template switching added a universal primer site; cDNA carried unique molecular identifiers. In TCRdb, the 5' RACE reads were re-called with MiXCR into one record per CDR3 protein. Here the sample spans around 250,000 distinct CDR3 sequences, about 8.5% being singletons. Trimming stripped 2 bases from V and 6 bases from J, with 12 bases between. The length of the CDR3 is 14 residues. Germline lookup yields CDR1 SGHVS and CDR2 FQNEAQ. The record originates from a study of identical twins. Regarding the study as a whole: Excess sharing by twins proved weaker in beta out-of-frame sequences. Out-of-frame alpha sequences that twins shared showed excess low generation probability. In monozygotic twins, models underestimated the sharing of out-of-frame TCR alpha.

This sample also belongs to another study, concerning yellow fever vaccine responses in identical twins.

Material for sequencing was CD8+ T cells sorted from blood. The chain links TRBV7-8 to TRBJ2-3; D is possibly TRBD2 (5 bases). This clonotype was obtained from a woman between 18 and 29 years old in good health. The CDR3: CASSLPRGPDTQYF. In DNA, the CDR3 is TGTGCCAGCAGCTTACCCCGAGGGCCGGATACGCAGTATTTT.